A single T cell receptor (beta chain) is shown here with its context. The antigen remains undetermined. The sample is drawn from a study of siplizumab effects on memory and regulatory T cells. V lost 2 bases, J lost 0 bases, and 7 bases lay in between. The CDR3 has 14 residues. In germline, CDR1 is SGHDN, CDR2 FVKESK. Overall study findings and caveats: Siplizumab, the agent tested, significantly reduced alloreactive sequences traceable to unstimulated CD4+ memory cells. No more than a minor fraction of alloreactive clones could be traced back to unstimulated subsets.

It was approximately 9.8 x 10^4 TCR templates that were assayed per sample. Clones were read by immunoSEQ multiplex PCR, and TCRdb kept only the in-frame ones, dropping some. The table has over 80,000 clones, around 94% seen once. Sequenced material: non-Treg CD4+ T cells sorted from blood. The chain is built from TRBV14 and TRBJ1-1; D call uncertain. This sequence originates from a human donor in good health. CDR3 coding DNA: TGTGCCAGCAGCCAACTCCGGGTGAACACTGAAGCTTTCTTT. Its translation: CASSQLRVNTEAFF.